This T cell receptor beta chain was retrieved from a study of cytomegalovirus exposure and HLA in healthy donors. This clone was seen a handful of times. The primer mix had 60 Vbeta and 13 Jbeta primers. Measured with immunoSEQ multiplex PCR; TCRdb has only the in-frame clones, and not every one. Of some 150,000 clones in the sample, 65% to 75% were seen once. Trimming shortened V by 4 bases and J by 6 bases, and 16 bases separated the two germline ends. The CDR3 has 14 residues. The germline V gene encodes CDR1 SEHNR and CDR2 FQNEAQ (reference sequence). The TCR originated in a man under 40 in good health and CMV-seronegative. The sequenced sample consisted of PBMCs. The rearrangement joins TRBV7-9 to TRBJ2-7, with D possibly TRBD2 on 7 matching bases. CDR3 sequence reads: CASSSRGGDSEQYF. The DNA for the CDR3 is TGTGCCAGCAGCTCTAGGGGGGGGGATAGCGAGCAGTACTTC.